Shown below are 22 T cell receptor beta chains from a single sample sequenced in a study of blood T cell repertoires in COVID-19. Using immunoSEQ multiplex PCR, the repertoire was profiled, and TCRdb retains in-frame clones only, with some absent. The sample records approximately 200,000 clones, 87% being singletons. The sequenced material came from PBMCs or T cells enriched from blood (not recorded which). The receptors were gathered from a man between 25 and 39 years old in a cohort exposed to, infected with or recovered from COVID-19 (not recorded which).

This clone was seen once. The chain uses TRBV6-5 and TRBJ2-5; a weak D match, TRBD2 (6 bases). CDR1 and CDR2 (germline): MNHEY, SVGAGI. The V end was cut by 0 bases, the J end by 4 bases, with 12 bases between. The CDR3 is 15 amino acids. CDR3: CASSYSLASGETQYF. The CDR3, as DNA: TGTGCCAGCAGTTACTCTCTAGCGTCCGGAGAGACCCAGTACTTC.

V usage is TRBV25-1 and J usage is TRBJ2-3; D may be TRBD2 (6 bases). The germline V gene encodes CDR1 MGHDK and CDR2 SYGVNS. The CDR3 covers 16 residues. V lost 1 base and J lost 3, with 14 bases in between. CDR3: CASSESRREYTDTQYF. The CDR3 nucleotides are TGTGCCAGCAGTGAATCCCGCCGGGAGTATACAGATACGCAGTATTTT.

The chain is built from TRBV19 and TRBJ1-1; D gene unclear. CDR3 length: 13 residues. Germline V gene data show CDR1 as LNHDA and CDR2 as SQIVND (reference sequence). Trimming removed 6 bases from V and 5 bases from J, with 13 bases in between. CDR3 residues: CASSGLGSTEAFF. For the CDR3, the DNA is TGTGCCAGTAGCGGACTGGGGTCTACTGAAGCTTTCTTT.

CDR3 sequence reads: CASSQLPGITEAFF. The CDR3 DNA follows: TGCGCCAGCAGCCAATTGCCCGGGATCACTGAAGCTTTCTTT. The V and J genes are TRBV5-1 and TRBJ1-1; D not resolved. Per the germline V gene, CDR1 is SGHRS and CDR2 is YFSETQ. The CDR3 spans 14 residues. The V and J ends lost 4 bases and 4 bases respectively, with 14 bases between them.

The chain employs TRBV27 and TRBJ2-1; D gene uncertain. Germline CDR1 reads MNHEY; CDR2 reads SMNVEV (reference sequence). This CDR3 is built from 16 residues. Deletions cut 2 bases from V and 4 bases from J, with 15 bases between. The chain's CDR3 is CASSLVRSPFYNEQFF. The CDR3 DNA sequence: TGTGCCAGCAGTTTAGTGCGGAGCCCGTTTTACAATGAGCAGTTCTTC.

The chain carries TRBV13 and TRBJ1-6; D remains unclear. Germline V CDR1 and CDR2: PRHDT, FYEKMQ (reference sequence). V was pared by 1 base and J by 8 bases, with 3 bases between. CDR3 length: 12 residues. CDR3 sequence (DNA): TGTGCCAGCAGCTTAGCCTATTCACCCCTCCACTTT. It encodes CASSLAYSPLHF.

The sample holds a few counts of this clone. This chain joins TRBV27 and TRBJ2-1; TRBD2 might be the D (6 bases). V was clipped by 6 bases and J by 4 bases, with 16 bases between them. Germline V lookup: CDR1 MNHEY, CDR2 SMNVEV (reference sequence). The CDR3 consists of 15 residues. CDR3 amino acids: CASRRPGLKYNEQFF. As DNA, the CDR3 is TGTGCCAGCAGGAGACCGGGACTTAAGTACAATGAGCAGTTCTTC.

The rearrangement links TRBV18 to TRBJ2-3; possibly TRBD2 for D (6 bases). CDR1 KGHSH and CDR2 LQKENI come from the germline V gene. Deletions cut 2 bases from V and 5 bases from J, with 8 bases between. The CDR3 is 13 residues long. Written as DNA, the CDR3 is TGTGCCAGCTCACCATATAGCGGAGATACGCAGTATTTT. It codes for CASSPYSGDTQYF.

The chain combines TRBV27 with TRBJ1-2, with D possibly TRBD1 on 6 matching bases. The germline V gene has CDR1 MNHEY and CDR2 SMNVEV (reference sequence). V lost 6 bases and J lost 8, with 16 bases in between. This CDR3 has 13 amino acids. The CDR3 DNA follows: TGTGCCAGCAGCCAAATCAGGGGCCGGGGCTACACCTTC. This encodes CASSQIRGRGYTF.

J is TRBJ2-3 and V is TRBV7-3; no definite D call. The CDR3 has 14 amino acids. V dropped 2 bases and J dropped 0 bases, with 6 bases sitting between them. Germline V gene sequence: CDR1 SGHTA, CDR2 FQGTGA. This CDR3 is CASSLVYSTDTQYF. The CDR3 nucleotides read TGTGCCAGCAGCTTAGTCTATAGCACAGATACGCAGTATTTT.

The chain joins TRBV7-2 to TRBJ1-2, with D possibly being TRBD1 (6 bases). V lost 1 base, J lost 7 bases, and 10 bases lay in between. This CDR3 comprises 13 residues. Per germline, CDR1 SGHTA and CDR2 FQGNSA. This chain's CDR3 is CASSLDREGGYTF. CDR3 nucleotide sequence: TGTGCCAGCAGCTTAGACAGGGAAGGTGGCTACACCTTC.

This sequence joins TRBV4-1 and TRBJ2-1; TRBD2 agrees at 8 bases. The J segment lost 3 bases and the V segment lost 1 base, leaving 8 bases of the junction unmatched. Germline loops: CDR1 MGHRA, CDR2 YSYEKL. The length of the CDR3 is 17 residues. CDR3 loop: CASSQARASGYYNEQFF. The CDR3 DNA is TGCGCCAGCAGCCAAGCTCGGGCTAGCGGGTACTACAATGAGCAGTTCTTC.

V gene TRBV27 combines with J gene TRBJ1-2; 7 bases are a match to TRBD1. V trimming: 1 base; J trimming: 7 bases; junction bases outside the gene matches: 3. CDR3 length: 13 amino acids. From germline, CDR1 is MNHEY and CDR2 SMNVEV (reference sequence). CDR3 bases: TGTGCCAGCAGTTTATGGGCAGGGGGTGGCTACACCTTC. This gives the protein CASSLWAGGGYTF.

The chain employs TRBV6-2 or TRBV6-3 and TRBJ2-4, with 14 bases fitting TRBD2. Germline values: CDR1 MNHEY, CDR2 SVGEGT. The V and J ends lost 4 bases and 5 bases, in that order; junction bases with no gene match: 4. The CDR3 totals 16 residues. The CDR3, as DNA: TGTGCCAGCAGTTCCGGACTAGCGGGAGGTCAAAACATTCAGTACTTC. It translates to CASSSGLAGGQNIQYF.

This chain joins TRBV9 and TRBJ2-7; maybe TRBD2 (5 bases). V lost 1 base, J lost 0 bases, and 14 bases lay in between. The V gene's germline CDR1 is SGDLS and CDR2 YYNGEE. The CDR3 is 16 residues long. The CDR3 DNA reads TGTGCCAGCAGCGTATCCCCGGGGTTGAGCTCCTACGAGCAGTACTTC. This encodes CASSVSPGLSSYEQYF.

The J gene is TRBJ1-1, the V gene TRBV28; 11 bases are shared with TRBD1. Losses at the gene ends were 3 bases for V and 1 base for J; bases not matched to a gene: 7. Per germline, CDR1 MDHEN and CDR2 SYDVKM. The CDR3 spans 17 residues. CDR3 sequence: CASSLDRGLYENTEAFF. The CDR3 nucleotides read TGTGCCAGCAGTTTGGACAGGGGGCTCTACGAGAACACTGAAGCTTTCTTT.

This clone has only one observation. The rearrangement links TRBV11-2 to TRBJ2-7; 8 positions match TRBD1. This CDR3 spans 14 amino acids. V shed 4 bases, J shed 4 bases, and the junction held 6 bases outside the gene matches. Germline CDR1 reads SGHAT; CDR2 reads FQNNGV. The CDR3 DNA reads as TGTGCCAGCAGCTCGCAGGGGGCGGGGTACGAGCAGTACTTC. Protein: CASSSQGAGYEQYF. The entire variable domain, with the rest obtained from reference TRBV11-2 and TRBJ2-7, is as follows: EAGVAQSPRYKIIEKRQSVAFWCNPISGHATLYWYQQILGQGPKLLIQFQNNGVVDDSQLPKDRFSAERLKGVDSTLKIQPAKLEDSAVYLCASSSQGAGYEQYFGPGTRLTVT.

V and J are TRBV7-9 and TRBJ1-2; unclear D gene. CDR1 and CDR2 (germline): SEHNR, FQNEAQ (reference sequence). V was trimmed by 7 bases and J by 4 bases, leaving 10 bases between them. The length of the CDR3 is 12 residues. CDR3: CASIQSGYGYTF. DNA for the CDR3: TGTGCCAGCATCCAAAGCGGCTATGGCTACACCTTC.

The chain employs TRBV7-2 and TRBJ2-7, with 11 bases identical to TRBD2. V was clipped by 5 bases and J by 5 bases; unmatched bases: 17. The germline gives CDR1 SGHTA, CDR2 FQGNSA. The CDR3 is 18 amino acids. CDR3 loop: CASSPQPGLAARGNEQYF. CDR3 sequence (DNA): TGTGCCAGCAGCCCGCAGCCGGGACTAGCGGCAAGGGGGAACGAGCAGTACTTC.

V gene TRBV29-1 combines with J gene TRBJ2-2, with 12 nucleotides matching TRBD2. Trimming at V came to 4 bases and at J to 4 bases, leaving 1 base not matched to a gene. The CDR3 length is 14 residues. Looked up from germline, CDR1 is SQVTM and CDR2 is ANQGSEA. CDR3 residues: CSVVTSGSTGELFF. The CDR3 nucleotides are TGCAGCGTTGTGACTAGCGGGAGCACCGGGGAGCTGTTTTTT.

CDR3 nucleotide sequence: TGTGCCAGCAGTTACCCGGGACAGGGGTTCTACGAGCAGTACTTC. Protein: CASSYPGQGFYEQYF. The chain recombines TRBV6-5 with TRBJ2-7, with TRBD1 matching 10 bases. The length of the CDR3 is 15 residues. CDR1 and CDR2 (germline): MNHEY, SVGAGI. J was trimmed by 3 bases and V by 2 bases; bases with no gene match: 4.

With regard to this clone: The sample carries other DNA sequences with the same CDR3. This chain links TRBV6-5 with TRBJ2-7, with 9 bases matching TRBD1. The germline V gene has CDR1 MNHEY and CDR2 SVGAGI. The junction had 3 bases not matched to a gene; V was cut back by 2 bases and J by 4 bases. The CDR3 has 14 residues. The CDR3 protein is CASSYAGQGYEQYF. CDR3 coding DNA: TGTGCCAGCAGTTACGCAGGACAGGGGTACGAGCAGTACTTC.